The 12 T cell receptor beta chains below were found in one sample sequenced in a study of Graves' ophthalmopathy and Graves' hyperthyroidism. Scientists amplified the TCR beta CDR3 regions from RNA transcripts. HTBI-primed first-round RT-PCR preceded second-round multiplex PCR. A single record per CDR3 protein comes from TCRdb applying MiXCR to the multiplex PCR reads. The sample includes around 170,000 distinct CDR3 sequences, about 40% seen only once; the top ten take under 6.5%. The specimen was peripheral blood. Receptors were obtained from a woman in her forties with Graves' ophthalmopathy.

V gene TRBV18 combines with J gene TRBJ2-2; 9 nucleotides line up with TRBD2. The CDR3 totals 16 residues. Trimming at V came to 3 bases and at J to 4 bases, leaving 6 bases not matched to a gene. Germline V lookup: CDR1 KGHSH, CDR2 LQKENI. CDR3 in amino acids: CASSPRLAGSTGELFF. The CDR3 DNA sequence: TGTGCCAGCTCACCTAGGCTAGCGGGAAGCACCGGGGAGCTGTTTTTT.

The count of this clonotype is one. CDR3 sequence: CSAGQGSGTETQYF. CDR3 DNA: TGCAGTGCAGGACAGGGGAGCGGGACAGAGACCCAGTACTTC. The chain has TRBV20-1 and TRBJ2-5; TRBD1 matches 9 bases. The CDR3 loop spans 14 amino acids. Germline CDR1 is DFQATT and CDR2 is SNEGSKA (reference sequence). With V trimmed by 6 bases and J by 4 bases, 9 bases remained unmatched.

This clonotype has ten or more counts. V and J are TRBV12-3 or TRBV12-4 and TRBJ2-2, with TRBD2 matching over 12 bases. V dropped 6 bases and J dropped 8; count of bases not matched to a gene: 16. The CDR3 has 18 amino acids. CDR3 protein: CASSPGLAGPTTGGELFF. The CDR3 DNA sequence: TGTGCCAGCAGCCCTGGACTAGCGGGGCCTACCACCGGGGGGGAGCTGTTTTTT.

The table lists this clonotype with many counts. The CDR3 nucleotides are TGTGCCAGCAGCACCCTAGGGACAGGCGTCTATGGCTACACCTTC. Translating it yields CASSTLGTGVYGYTF. The gene calls are TRBV7-8 and TRBJ1-2, with 8 bases that match TRBD1. The CDR3 has 15 amino acids. V lost 5 bases and J lost 4; bases outside the gene matches: 9. The germline gives CDR1 SGHVS, CDR2 FQNEAQ.

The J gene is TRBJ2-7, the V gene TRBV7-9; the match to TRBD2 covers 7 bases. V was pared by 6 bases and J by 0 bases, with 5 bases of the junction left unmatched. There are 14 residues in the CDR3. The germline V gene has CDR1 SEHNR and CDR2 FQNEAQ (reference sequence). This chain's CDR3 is CASSHGLGSYEQYF. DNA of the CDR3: TGTGCCAGCAGTCACGGACTAGGCTCCTACGAGCAGTACTTC. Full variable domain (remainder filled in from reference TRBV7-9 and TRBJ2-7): DTGVSQNPRHKITKRGQNVTFRCDPISEHNRLYWYRQTLGQGPEFLTYFQNEAQLEKSRLLSDRFSAERPKGSFSTLEIQRTEQGDSAMYLCASSHGLGSYEQYFGPGTRLTVT.

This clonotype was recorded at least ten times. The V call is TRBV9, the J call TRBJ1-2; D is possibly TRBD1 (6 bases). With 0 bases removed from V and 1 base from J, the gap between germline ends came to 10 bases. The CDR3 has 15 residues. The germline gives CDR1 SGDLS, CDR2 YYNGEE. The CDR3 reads CASSVAGALNYGYTF. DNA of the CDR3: TGTGCCAGCAGCGTAGCAGGGGCCCTTAACTATGGCTACACCTTC.

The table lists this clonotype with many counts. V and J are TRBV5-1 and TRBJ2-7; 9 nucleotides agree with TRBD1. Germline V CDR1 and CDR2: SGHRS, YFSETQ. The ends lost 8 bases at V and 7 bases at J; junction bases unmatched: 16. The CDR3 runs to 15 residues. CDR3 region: CASRWGRTGAFEQYF. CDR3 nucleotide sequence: TGCGCCAGTAGGTGGGGAAGGACAGGGGCTTTTGAGCAGTACTTC.

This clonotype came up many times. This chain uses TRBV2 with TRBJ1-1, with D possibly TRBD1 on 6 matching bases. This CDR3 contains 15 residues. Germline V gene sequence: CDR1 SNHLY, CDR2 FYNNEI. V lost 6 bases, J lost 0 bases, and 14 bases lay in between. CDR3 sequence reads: CASSLSRGLNTEAFF. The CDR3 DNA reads TGTGCCAGCAGCCTCTCCAGGGGCCTGAACACTGAAGCTTTCTTT.

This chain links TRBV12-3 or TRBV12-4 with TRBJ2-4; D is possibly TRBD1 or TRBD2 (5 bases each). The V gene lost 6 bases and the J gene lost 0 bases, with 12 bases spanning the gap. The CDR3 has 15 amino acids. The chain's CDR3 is CASRERGLAKNIQYF. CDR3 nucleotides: TGTGCCAGCAGGGAGAGGGGCCTAGCCAAAAACATTCAGTACTTC.

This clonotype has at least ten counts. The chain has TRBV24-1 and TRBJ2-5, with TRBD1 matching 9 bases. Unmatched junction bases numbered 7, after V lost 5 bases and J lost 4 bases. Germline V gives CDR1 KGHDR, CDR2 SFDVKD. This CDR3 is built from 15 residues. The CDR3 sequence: CATSGATGGGETQYF. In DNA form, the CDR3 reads TGTGCCACCAGTGGGGCGACAGGGGGAGGAGAGACCCAGTACTTC.

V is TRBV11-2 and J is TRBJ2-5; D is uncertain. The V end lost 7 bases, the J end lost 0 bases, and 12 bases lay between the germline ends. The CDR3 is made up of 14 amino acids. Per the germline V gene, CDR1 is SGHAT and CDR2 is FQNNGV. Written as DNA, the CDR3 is TGTGCCAGCAAGCCTTTGTTCTACCAAGAGACCCAGTACTTC. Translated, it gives CASKPLFYQETQYF.

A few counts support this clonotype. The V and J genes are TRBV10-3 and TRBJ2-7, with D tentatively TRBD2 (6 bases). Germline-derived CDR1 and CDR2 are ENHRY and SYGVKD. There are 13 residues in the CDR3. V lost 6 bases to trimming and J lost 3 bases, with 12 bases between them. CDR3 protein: CAISRLEGYEQYF. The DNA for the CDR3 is TGTGCCATCAGCCGACTAGAAGGCTACGAGCAGTACTTC.